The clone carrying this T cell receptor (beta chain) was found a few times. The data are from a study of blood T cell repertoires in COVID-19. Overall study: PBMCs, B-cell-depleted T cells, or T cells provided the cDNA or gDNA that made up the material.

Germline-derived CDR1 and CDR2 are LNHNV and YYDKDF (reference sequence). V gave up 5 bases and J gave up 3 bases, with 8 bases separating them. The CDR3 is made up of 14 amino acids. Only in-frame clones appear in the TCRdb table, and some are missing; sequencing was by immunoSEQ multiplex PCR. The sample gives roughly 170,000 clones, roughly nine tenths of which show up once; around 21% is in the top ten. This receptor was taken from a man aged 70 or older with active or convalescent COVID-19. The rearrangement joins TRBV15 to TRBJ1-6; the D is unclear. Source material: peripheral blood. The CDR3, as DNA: TGTGCCACCAGCGCGACAAACTATAATTCACCCCTCCACTTT. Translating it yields CATSATNYNSPLHF.